This T cell receptor beta chain was sequenced for a study of T cells in Graves' hyperthyroidism and ophthalmopathy. Regions amplified from RNA transcripts were the TCR beta CDR3 regions. With the HTBI primer set, the TCR CDR3 went through a first round of RT-PCR. One entry per CDR3 protein, called by TCRdb with MiXCR from the multiplex PCR reads. The data show about 700,000 distinct CDR3 sequences, 13% to 15% seen once. Newly diagnosed hyperthyroidism, duration under 2 months, in patients aged 18 to 65. Lactation, pregnancy, other autoimmune disease or uncontrolled infection excluded patients. Fresh peripheral blood, 9.5 to 10 ml of it, supplied the PBMCs. With 4 bases clipped from V and 8 bases from J, the junction kept 4 bases outside the gene matches. The CDR3 contains 14 residues. CDR1 is SNHLY, CDR2 FYNNEI, per germline. This clonotype came up many times.

The TCR originated in a young woman with Graves' hyperthyroidism. The V and J genes are TRBV2 and TRBJ2-1, with 11 nucleotides matching TRBD2. What was sequenced was blood. CDR3 sequence: CASSALAGGYEQFF. CDR3 in DNA: TGTGCCAGCAGTGCTCTAGCGGGAGGCTATGAGCAGTTCTTC.